This T cell receptor (beta chain) was captured by sequencing in a study of cytomegalovirus exposure and HLA in healthy donors. Study information: Researchers found that less than 90% of about 400 genotyped donors fell within the Caucasian-associated ancestry cluster. The study, taken as a whole, reports: Researchers counted 164 TCR beta chains as cytomegalovirus-associated. By a later analysis, the bulk of CMV-associated TCR beta chains appeared HLA-restricted.

As regards this clone: Its cognate antigen is unknown.

The germline V gene encodes CDR1 KGHSH and CDR2 LQKENI. CDR3 length equals 13 residues. V was clipped by 5 bases and J by 6 bases; unmatched bases: 3. Use of 60 Vbeta and 13 Jbeta primers characterized the PCR. Repertoires were generated with immunoSEQ multiplex PCR, while TCRdb's copy carries only in-frame clones and drops some. The sample includes over 150,000 clones, 70% to 80% of them seen just once. Sequencing was performed on PBMCs. This TCR was recovered from a man aged 25-40 years in good health and CMV-seropositive. J is TRBJ2-7 and V is TRBV18; 11 positions match TRBD1. DNA for the CDR3: TGTGCCAGCTCATCTGGGACAGGGGGCGAGCAGTACTTC. Translated: CASSSGTGGEQYF. Based on the CDR3 plus reference TRBV18 and TRBJ2-7, the full variable domain is NAGVMQNPRHLVRRRGQEARLRCSPMKGHSHVYWYRQLPEEGLKFMVYLQKENIIDESGMPKERFSAEFPKEGPSILRIQQVVRGDSAAYFCASSSGTGGEQYFGPGTRLTVT.